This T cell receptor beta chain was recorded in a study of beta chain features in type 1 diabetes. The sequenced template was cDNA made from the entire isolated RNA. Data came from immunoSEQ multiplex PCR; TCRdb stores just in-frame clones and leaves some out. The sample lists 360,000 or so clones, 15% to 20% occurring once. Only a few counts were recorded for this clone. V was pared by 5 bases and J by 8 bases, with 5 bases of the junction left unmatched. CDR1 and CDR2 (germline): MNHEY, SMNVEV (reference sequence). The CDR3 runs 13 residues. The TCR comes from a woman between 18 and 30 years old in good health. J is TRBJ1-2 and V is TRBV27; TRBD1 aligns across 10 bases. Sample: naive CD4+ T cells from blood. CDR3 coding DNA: TGTGCCAGCAGTGACAGGGGGCGCAGGGGCTACACCTTC. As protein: CASSDRGRRGYTF.